These T cell receptor beta chains were read from a single sample in a study of cytomegalovirus exposure and HLA in healthy donors. TCRdb's copy holds only in-frame clones and misses some; the assay was immunoSEQ multiplex PCR. The data contain roughly 110,000 clones, roughly 80% of them singletons. Sequencing input: PBMCs. These receptors were collected from a man between 40 and 49 years old in good health and CMV-seronegative. Each CDR3 is given with its conserved first and last residue.

cdr3_aa	v_call
CASSGGDQPQHF	TRBV6-1
CASRRDRDTEAFF	TRBV2
CASSRDRYQPQHF	TRBV7-2
CASSLPGQNYGYTF	TRBV5-1
CASSLAGERQTQYF	TRBV6-5
CASSLWGRITEAFF	TRBV27
CASRAGGRANYGYTF	TRBV19
CASSLGQGKVAFF	TRBV11-3
CASSSNRGPWEQYF	TRBV7-9
CASSLGQGRPGELFF	TRBV5-1
CASSQAVGAPYEQYF	TRBV14
CASSSYSDSPLHF	TRBV5-4
CSVAPLVASGGARNNEQFF	TRBV29-1
CASEGVGDNQPQHF	TRBV7-9
CASHEGGGRRPQHF	TRBV6-1
CASSPDRGISVTQYF	TRBV5-6
CASSTTGTGIEQYF	TRBV6-1
CASSEQGARGEKLFF	TRBV7-6
CASSIPQTGNYYEQYF	TRBV19